Listed below are T cell receptor beta chains from one sample, sequenced in a study of shared clonotypes between healthy human individuals. Sequencing used immunoSEQ multiplex PCR; TCRdb keeps in-frame clones, though not all of them. Among under 850,000 clones listed, 80% to 95% were seen once. Sequencing input: naive CD8+ T cells sorted from blood. The receptors were gathered from a man aged 25 to 40 in good health. Both conserved end residues are part of each CDR3. D genes are given only for firm matches. Size is stated for part of the rows, as once, few or many counts, or as a class when the clone is expanded.

j_gene: TRBJ1-1
abundance: NA
v_gene: TRBV2
d_gene: NA
CDR3aa: CASSEWTGNTEAFF
CDR3nt: TGTGCCAGCAGTGAATGGACGGGGAACACTGAAGCTTTCTTT

j_gene: TRBJ2-7
abundance: NA
v_gene: TRBV5-1
d_gene: NA
CDR3aa: CASSSGTGTYEQYF
CDR3nt: TGCGCCAGCAGCTCCGGGACGGGGACCTACGAGCAGTACTTC

j_gene: TRBJ2-1
abundance: NA
v_gene: TRBV11-3
d_gene: NA
CDR3aa: CASSFALGSLDEQFF
CDR3nt: TGTGCCAGCAGCTTCGCCCTGGGCTCCTTGGATGAGCAGTTCTTC

j_gene: TRBJ2-1
abundance: NA
v_gene: TRBV11-2
d_gene: NA
CDR3aa: CASSSAGPNEQFF
CDR3nt: TGTGCCAGCAGCTCCGCCGGGCCAAATGAGCAGTTCTTC

j_gene: TRBJ2-7
abundance: NA
v_gene: TRBV15
d_gene: TRBD1
CDR3aa: CATSPGTGNYEQYF
CDR3nt: TGTGCCACCAGTCCCGGGACAGGGAATTACGAGCAGTACTTC

j_gene: TRBJ2-5
abundance: NA
v_gene: TRBV5-1
d_gene: NA
CDR3aa: CASSPTQGPLQETQYF
CDR3nt: TGCGCCAGCAGCCCAACACAGGGACCCCTCCAAGAGACCCAGTACTTC

j_gene: TRBJ2-5
abundance: NA
v_gene: TRBV4-1
d_gene: NA
CDR3aa: CASSQGYDGETQYF
CDR3nt: TGCGCCAGCAGCCAGGGGTATGACGGAGAGACCCAGTACTTC

j_gene: TRBJ1-3
abundance: NA
v_gene: TRBV9
d_gene: NA
CDR3aa: CASSVGGRISGNTIYF
CDR3nt: TGTGCCAGCAGCGTAGGGGGAAGGATCTCTGGAAACACCATATATTTT

j_gene: TRBJ2-1
abundance: NA
v_gene: TRBV15
d_gene: TRBD2
CDR3aa: CATSRLKGGITGGEQFF
CDR3nt: TGTGCCACCAGCAGGCTTAAGGGAGGGATCACCGGGGGTGAGCAGTTCTTC

j_gene: TRBJ2-5
abundance: NA
v_gene: TRBV29-1
d_gene: TRBD1
CDR3aa: CSALTGEETQYF
CDR3nt: TGCAGCGCACTTACAGGGGAAGAGACCCAGTACTTC

j_gene: TRBJ2-1
abundance: NA
v_gene: TRBV11-3
d_gene: TRBD2
CDR3aa: CASSPGTSGSPEQFF
CDR3nt: TGTGCCAGCAGCCCCGGGACTAGCGGGAGTCCTGAGCAGTTCTTC

j_gene: TRBJ2-5
abundance: NA
v_gene: TRBV7-6
d_gene: NA
CDR3aa: CASSGPSTYQETQYF
CDR3nt: TGTGCCAGCAGCGGGCCTAGCACATACCAAGAGACCCAGTACTTC

j_gene: TRBJ2-1
abundance: NA
v_gene: TRBV18
d_gene: TRBD2
CDR3aa: CASSHQGPAGDNEQFF
CDR3nt: TGTGCCAGCTCCCACCAAGGGCCAGCGGGGGACAATGAGCAGTTCTTC

j_gene: TRBJ2-3
abundance: NA
v_gene: TRBV7-9
d_gene: TRBD1
CDR3aa: CASSSGTGPADTQYF
CDR3nt: TGTGCCAGCAGCTCCGGGACAGGGCCGGCAGATACGCAGTATTTT

j_gene: TRBJ2-7
abundance: NA
v_gene: TRBV14
d_gene: TRBD1
CDR3aa: CASSQSGQGAYEQYF
CDR3nt: TGTGCCAGCAGCCAGAGCGGACAGGGGGCCTACGAGCAGTACTTC

j_gene: TRBJ2-1
abundance: NA
v_gene: TRBV15
d_gene: NA
CDR3aa: CATRGEGDNEQFF
CDR3nt: TGTGCCACCAGGGGGGAGGGGGACAATGAGCAGTTCTTC

j_gene: TRBJ2-7
abundance: NA
v_gene: TRBV6-5
d_gene: NA
CDR3aa: CASSYQDPNEQYF
CDR3nt: TGTGCCAGCAGTTACCAGGACCCCAACGAGCAGTACTTC

j_gene: TRBJ2-1
abundance: NA
v_gene: TRBV5-1
d_gene: NA
CDR3aa: CASSLGTGREQFF
CDR3nt: TGCGCCAGCAGCTTGGGAACGGGCCGGGAGCAGTTCTTC

j_gene: TRBJ2-1
abundance: NA
v_gene: TRBV29-1
d_gene: TRBD1
CDR3aa: CSGTGYEQFF
CDR3nt: TGCAGCGGGACAGGGTATGAGCAGTTCTTC

j_gene: TRBJ1-2
abundance: NA
v_gene: TRBV5-8
d_gene: NA
CDR3aa: CASSLVGGDYGYTF
CDR3nt: TGTGCCAGCAGCTTGGTGGGGGGTGACTATGGCTACACCTTC

j_gene: TRBJ2-1
abundance: NA
v_gene: TRBV7-9
d_gene: TRBD2
CDR3aa: CASSQSTSGSSAEQFF
CDR3nt: TGTGCCAGCAGCCAAAGCACTAGCGGGAGTTCCGCTGAGCAGTTCTTC

j_gene: TRBJ2-2
abundance: NA
v_gene: TRBV4-1
d_gene: TRBD2
CDR3aa: CASSQGSSGHTGELFF
CDR3nt: TGCGCCAGCAGCCAAGGGTCTAGCGGACACACCGGGGAGCTGTTTTTT

j_gene: TRBJ2-7
abundance: NA
v_gene: TRBV28
d_gene: NA
CDR3aa: CASSLLNSYEQYF
CDR3nt: TGTGCCAGCAGCCTCCTCAACTCCTACGAGCAGTACTTC

j_gene: TRBJ2-5
abundance: NA
v_gene: TRBV7-9
d_gene: NA
CDR3aa: CASSLAQTQYF
CDR3nt: TGTGCCAGCAGCTTAGCACAGACCCAGTACTTC

j_gene: TRBJ2-1
abundance: NA
v_gene: TRBV27
d_gene: NA
CDR3aa: CASTPQGQGGYNEQFF
CDR3nt: TGTGCCAGCACCCCCCAGGGGCAGGGGGGCTACAATGAGCAGTTCTTC

j_gene: TRBJ2-7
abundance: NA
v_gene: TRBV29-1
d_gene: NA
CDR3aa: CSVEGGRNYEQYF
CDR3nt: TGCAGCGTTGAAGGGGGCCGGAACTACGAGCAGTACTTC

j_gene: TRBJ2-1
abundance: NA
v_gene: TRBV28
d_gene: NA
CDR3aa: CASSPGLAGEQFF
CDR3nt: TGTGCCAGCAGTCCCGGACTTGCTGGTGAGCAGTTCTTC

j_gene: TRBJ2-7
abundance: NA
v_gene: TRBV29-1
d_gene: TRBD2
CDR3aa: CSVEGLAGTYEQYF
CDR3nt: TGCAGCGTTGAGGGACTAGCGGGGACCTACGAGCAGTACTTC

j_gene: TRBJ2-7
abundance: NA
v_gene: TRBV7-8
d_gene: TRBD1
CDR3aa: CASSDGTGISYYEQYF
CDR3nt: TGTGCCAGCAGCGACGGGACAGGGATCTCCTACTACGAGCAGTACTTC

j_gene: TRBJ1-2
abundance: NA
v_gene: TRBV2
d_gene: NA
CDR3aa: CASRSYGYTF
CDR3nt: TGTGCCAGCAGGAGCTATGGCTACACCTTC

j_gene: TRBJ2-5
abundance: NA
v_gene: TRBV28
d_gene: TRBD2
CDR3aa: CASSLFAGAGGLLETQYF
CDR3nt: TGTGCCAGCAGTTTGTTTGCGGGGGCGGGAGGGCTTCTGGAGACCCAGTACTTC

j_gene: TRBJ1-1
abundance: once
v_gene: TRBV19
d_gene: TRBD1
CDR3aa: CASSIKGAVTEAFF
CDR3nt: TGTGCCAGTAGTATCAAGGGGGCGGTCACTGAAGCTTTCTTT

j_gene: TRBJ2-3
abundance: NA
v_gene: TRBV6-5
d_gene: TRBD2
CDR3aa: CASSYSSSGSSDTQYF
CDR3nt: TGTGCCAGCAGTTACTCGTCTAGCGGGAGCTCAGATACGCAGTATTTT